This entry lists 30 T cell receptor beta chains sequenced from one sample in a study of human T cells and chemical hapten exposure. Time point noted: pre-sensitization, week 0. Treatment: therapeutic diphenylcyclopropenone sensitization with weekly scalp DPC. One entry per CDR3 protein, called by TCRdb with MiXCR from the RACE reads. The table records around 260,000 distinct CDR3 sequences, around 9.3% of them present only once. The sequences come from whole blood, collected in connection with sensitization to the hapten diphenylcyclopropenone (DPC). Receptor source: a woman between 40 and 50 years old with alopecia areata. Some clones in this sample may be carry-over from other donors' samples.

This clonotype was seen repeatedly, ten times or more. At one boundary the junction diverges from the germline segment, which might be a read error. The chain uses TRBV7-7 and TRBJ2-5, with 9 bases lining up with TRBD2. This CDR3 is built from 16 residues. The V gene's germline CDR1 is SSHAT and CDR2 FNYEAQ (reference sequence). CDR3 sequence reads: CASSSGRLAGQETQYF. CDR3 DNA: TGTGCTAGCAGCTCTGGTAGGCTAGCGGGGCAAGAGACCCAGTACTTC.

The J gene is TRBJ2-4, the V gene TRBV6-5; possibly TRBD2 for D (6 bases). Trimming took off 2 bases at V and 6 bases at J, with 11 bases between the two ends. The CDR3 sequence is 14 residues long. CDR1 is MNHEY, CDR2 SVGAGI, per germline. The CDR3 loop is CASSYPNGGNIQYF. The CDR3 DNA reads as TGTGCCAGCAGTTACCCCAACGGGGGAAACATTCAGTACTTC.

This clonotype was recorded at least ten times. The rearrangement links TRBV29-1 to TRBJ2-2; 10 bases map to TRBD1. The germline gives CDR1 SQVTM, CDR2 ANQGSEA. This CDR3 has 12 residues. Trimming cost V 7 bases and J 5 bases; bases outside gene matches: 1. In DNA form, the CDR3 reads TGCAGCGGGGGACAGGGGACCGGGGAGCTGTTTTTT. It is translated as CSGGQGTGELFF.

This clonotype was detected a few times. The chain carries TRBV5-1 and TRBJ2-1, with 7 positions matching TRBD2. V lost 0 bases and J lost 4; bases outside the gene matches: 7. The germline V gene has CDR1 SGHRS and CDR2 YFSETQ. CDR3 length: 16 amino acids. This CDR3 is CASSLAPSGEYNEQFF. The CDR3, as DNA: TGCGCCAGCAGCTTGGCCCCTAGCGGAGAATACAATGAGCAGTTCTTC.

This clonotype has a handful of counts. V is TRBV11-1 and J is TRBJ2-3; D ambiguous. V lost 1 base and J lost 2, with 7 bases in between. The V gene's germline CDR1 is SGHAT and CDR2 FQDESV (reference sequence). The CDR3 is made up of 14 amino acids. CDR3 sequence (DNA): TGTGCCAGCAGCTTAGTTGCGGCCACAGATACGCAGTATTTT. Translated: CASSLVAATDTQYF.

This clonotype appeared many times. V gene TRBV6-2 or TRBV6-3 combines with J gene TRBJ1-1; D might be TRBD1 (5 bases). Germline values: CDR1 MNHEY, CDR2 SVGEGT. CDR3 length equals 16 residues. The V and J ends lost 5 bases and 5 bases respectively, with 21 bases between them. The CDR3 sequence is CASSRLAGIRVTEAFF. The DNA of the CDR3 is TGTGCCAGCAGTCGGCTCGCAGGAATCAGGGTAACTGAAGCTTTCTTT.

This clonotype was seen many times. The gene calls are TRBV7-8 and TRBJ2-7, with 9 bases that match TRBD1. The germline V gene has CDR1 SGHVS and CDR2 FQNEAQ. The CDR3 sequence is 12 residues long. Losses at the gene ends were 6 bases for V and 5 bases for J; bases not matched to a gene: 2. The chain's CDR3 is CASSRDRDEQYF. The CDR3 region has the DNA TGTGCCAGCAGTCGGGACAGGGACGAGCAGTACTTC.

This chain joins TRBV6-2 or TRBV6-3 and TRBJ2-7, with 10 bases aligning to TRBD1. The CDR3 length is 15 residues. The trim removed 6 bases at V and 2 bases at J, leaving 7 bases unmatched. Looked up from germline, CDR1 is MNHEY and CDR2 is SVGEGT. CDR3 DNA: TGTGCCAGCAGACTACCGGGACAGGGGCCCTACGAGCAGTACTTC. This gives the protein CASRLPGQGPYEQYF.

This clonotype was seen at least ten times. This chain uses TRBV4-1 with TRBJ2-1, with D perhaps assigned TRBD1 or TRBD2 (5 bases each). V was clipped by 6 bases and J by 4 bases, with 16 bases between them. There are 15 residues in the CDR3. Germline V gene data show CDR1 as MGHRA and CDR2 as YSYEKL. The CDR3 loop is CASSRAEDKYNEQFF. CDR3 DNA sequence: TGCGCCAGCAGTCGCGCGGAGGACAAATACAATGAGCAGTTCTTC.

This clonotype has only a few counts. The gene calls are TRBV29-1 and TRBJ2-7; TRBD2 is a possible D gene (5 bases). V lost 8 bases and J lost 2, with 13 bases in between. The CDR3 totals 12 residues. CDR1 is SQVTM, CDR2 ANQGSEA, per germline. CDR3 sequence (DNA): TGCAGCTACTTAAGCGGTACCTACGAGCAGTACTTC. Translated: CSYLSGTYEQYF.

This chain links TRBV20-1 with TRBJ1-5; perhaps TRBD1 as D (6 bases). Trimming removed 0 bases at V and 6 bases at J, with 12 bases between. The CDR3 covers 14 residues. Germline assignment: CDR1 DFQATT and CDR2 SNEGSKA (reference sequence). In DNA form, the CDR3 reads TGCAGTGCTAGAGACGGGACATTTTCTCAGCCCCAGCATTTT. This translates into CSARDGTFSQPQHF.

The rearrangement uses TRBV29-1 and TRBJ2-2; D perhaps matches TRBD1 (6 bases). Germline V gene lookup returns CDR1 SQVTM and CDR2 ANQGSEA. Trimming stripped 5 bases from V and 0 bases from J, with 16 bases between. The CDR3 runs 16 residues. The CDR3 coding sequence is TGCAGCGTTACCCTTCCGGGACACTCGAACACCGGGGAGCTGTTTTTT. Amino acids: CSVTLPGHSNTGELFF.

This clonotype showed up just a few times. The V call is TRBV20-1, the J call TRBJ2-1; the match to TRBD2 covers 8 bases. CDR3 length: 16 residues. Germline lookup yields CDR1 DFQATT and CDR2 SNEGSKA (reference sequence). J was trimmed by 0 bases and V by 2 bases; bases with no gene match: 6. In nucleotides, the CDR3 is TGCAGTGCTAGATTAGCGGGGCTGAGCTCCTACAATGAGCAGTTCTTC. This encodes CSARLAGLSSYNEQFF.

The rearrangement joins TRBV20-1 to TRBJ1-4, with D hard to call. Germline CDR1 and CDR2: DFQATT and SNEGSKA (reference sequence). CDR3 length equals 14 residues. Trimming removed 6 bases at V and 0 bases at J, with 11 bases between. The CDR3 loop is CSARTPSTNEKLFF. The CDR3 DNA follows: TGCAGTGCCCGGACTCCTTCAACTAATGAAAAACTGTTTTTT.

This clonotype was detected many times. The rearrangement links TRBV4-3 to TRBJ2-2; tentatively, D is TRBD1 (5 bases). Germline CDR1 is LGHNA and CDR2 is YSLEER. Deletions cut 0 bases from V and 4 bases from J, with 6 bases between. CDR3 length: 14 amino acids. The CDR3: CASSQEGATGELFF. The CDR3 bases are TGCGCCAGCAGCCAAGAAGGGGCCACCGGGGAGCTGTTTTTT.

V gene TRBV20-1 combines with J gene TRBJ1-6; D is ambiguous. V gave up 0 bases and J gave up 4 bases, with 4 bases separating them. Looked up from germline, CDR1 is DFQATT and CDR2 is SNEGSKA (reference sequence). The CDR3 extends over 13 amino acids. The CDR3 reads CSAREDYNSPLHF. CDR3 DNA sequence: TGCAGTGCTAGAGAGGATTATAATTCACCCCTCCACTTT.

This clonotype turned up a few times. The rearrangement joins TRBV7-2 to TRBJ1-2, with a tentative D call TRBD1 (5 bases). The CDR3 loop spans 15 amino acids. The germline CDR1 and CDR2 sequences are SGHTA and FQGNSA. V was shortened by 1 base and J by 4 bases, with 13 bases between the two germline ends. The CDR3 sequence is CASSLGQGTFYGYTF. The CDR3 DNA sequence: TGTGCCAGCAGCTTAGGCCAGGGCACTTTCTATGGCTACACCTTC.

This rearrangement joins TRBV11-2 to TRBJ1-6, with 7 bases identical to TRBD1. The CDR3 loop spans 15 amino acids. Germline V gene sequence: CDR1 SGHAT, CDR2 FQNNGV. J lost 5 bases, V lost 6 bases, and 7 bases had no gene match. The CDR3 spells CASRSPGTDNSPLHF. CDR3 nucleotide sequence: TGTGCCAGCAGGTCCCCCGGGACAGATAATTCACCCCTCCACTTT.

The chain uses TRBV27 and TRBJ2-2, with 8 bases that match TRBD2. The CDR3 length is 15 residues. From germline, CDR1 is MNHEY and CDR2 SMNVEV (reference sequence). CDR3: CASAGGTAGTGELFF. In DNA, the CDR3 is TGTGCTTCCGCGGGGGGAACCGCGGGCACCGGGGAGCTGTTTTTT.

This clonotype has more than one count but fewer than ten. This CDR3 reads CSARVDRVQTGLDEQYF. In DNA form, the CDR3 reads TGCAGTGCTAGAGTGGACAGGGTTCAAACCGGCCTTGACGAGCAGTACTTC. This chain connects TRBV20-1 to TRBJ2-7; 8 bases line up with TRBD1. Germline V gene lookup returns CDR1 DFQATT and CDR2 SNEGSKA (reference sequence). This CDR3 spans 17 amino acids. Trimming removed 1 base from V and 5 bases from J; junction bases left unmatched: 16.

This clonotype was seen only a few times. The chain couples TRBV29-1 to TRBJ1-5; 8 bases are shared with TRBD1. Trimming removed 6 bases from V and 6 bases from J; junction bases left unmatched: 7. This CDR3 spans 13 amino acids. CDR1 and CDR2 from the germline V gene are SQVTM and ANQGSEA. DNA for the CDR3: TGCAGCGTCCTTGACAGGGGAGGTCAGCCCCAGCATTTT. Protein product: CSVLDRGGQPQHF.

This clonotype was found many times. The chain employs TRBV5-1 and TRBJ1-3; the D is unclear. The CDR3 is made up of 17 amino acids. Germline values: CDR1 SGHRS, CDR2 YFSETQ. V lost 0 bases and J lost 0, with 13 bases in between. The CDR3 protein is CASSLGSGPSSGNTIYF. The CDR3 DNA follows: TGCGCCAGCAGCTTGGGGTCGGGTCCCAGCTCTGGAAACACCATATATTTT.

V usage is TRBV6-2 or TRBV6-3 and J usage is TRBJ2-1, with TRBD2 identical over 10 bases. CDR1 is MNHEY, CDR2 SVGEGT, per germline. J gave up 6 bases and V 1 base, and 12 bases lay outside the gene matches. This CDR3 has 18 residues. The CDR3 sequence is CASSYLGLAGVVSNEQFF. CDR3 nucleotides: TGTGCCAGCAGTTACTTAGGCCTAGCGGGAGTAGTTTCCAATGAGCAGTTCTTC.

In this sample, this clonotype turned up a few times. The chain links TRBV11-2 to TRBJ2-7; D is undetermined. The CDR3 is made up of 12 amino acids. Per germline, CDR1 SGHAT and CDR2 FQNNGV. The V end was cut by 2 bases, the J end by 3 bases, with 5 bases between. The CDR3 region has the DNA TGTGCCAGCAGCTTAACCCGCTACGAGCAGTACTTC. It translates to CASSLTRYEQYF.

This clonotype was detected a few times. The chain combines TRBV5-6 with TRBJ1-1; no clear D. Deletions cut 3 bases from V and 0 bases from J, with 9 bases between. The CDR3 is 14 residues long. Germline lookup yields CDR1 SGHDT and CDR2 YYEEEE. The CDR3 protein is CASSYLTLNTEAFF. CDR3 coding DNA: TGTGCCAGCAGCTACCTGACCCTGAACACTGAAGCTTTCTTT.

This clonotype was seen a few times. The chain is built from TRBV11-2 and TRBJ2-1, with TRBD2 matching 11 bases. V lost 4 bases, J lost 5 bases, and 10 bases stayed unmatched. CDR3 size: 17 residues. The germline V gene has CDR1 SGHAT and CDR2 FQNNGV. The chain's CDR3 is CASSSARLAGSHNEQFF. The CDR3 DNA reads TGTGCCAGCAGCTCCGCCCGACTAGCGGGAAGCCACAATGAGCAGTTCTTC.

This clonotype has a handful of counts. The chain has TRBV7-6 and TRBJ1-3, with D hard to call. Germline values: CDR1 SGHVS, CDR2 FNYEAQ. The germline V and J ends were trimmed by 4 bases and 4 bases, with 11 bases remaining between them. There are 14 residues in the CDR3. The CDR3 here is CASSSSSQGNTIYF. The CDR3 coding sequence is TGTGCCAGCAGCTCCTCCTCCCAGGGAAACACCATATATTTT.

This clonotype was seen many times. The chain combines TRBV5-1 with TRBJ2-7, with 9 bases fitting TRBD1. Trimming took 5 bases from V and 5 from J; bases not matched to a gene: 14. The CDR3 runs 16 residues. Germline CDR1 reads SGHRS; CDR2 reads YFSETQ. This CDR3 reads CASSSSKRGTGNEQYF. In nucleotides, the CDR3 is TGCGCCAGCAGTTCCTCCAAGAGGGGGACAGGGAACGAGCAGTACTTC.

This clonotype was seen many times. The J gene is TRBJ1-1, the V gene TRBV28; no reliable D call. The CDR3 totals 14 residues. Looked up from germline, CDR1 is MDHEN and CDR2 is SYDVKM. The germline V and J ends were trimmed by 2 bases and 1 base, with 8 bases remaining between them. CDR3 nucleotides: TGTGCCAGCAGTTTACCCCGGCGGAACACTGAAGCTTTCTTT. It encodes CASSLPRRNTEAFF.

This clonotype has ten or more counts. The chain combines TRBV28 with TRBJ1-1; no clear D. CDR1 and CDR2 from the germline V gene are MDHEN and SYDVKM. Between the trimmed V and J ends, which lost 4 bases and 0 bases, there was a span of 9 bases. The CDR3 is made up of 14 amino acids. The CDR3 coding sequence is TGTGCCAGCAGTTCCGGATCGGTGAACACTGAAGCTTTCTTT. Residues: CASSSGSVNTEAFF.